These 15 T cell receptor beta chains came from one sample sequenced in a study of blood T cell repertoires in COVID-19. Method: immunoSEQ multiplex PCR; TCRdb's copy keeps in-frame clones and lacks some. The sample lists a few hundred thousand clones; around 88% were seen once. Sequenced sample: peripheral blood. The receptors come from a woman aged 60-75 years with COVID-19, enrolled during active disease.

The chain is built from TRBV19 and TRBJ2-7, with D possibly being TRBD2 (6 bases). In germline, CDR1 is LNHDA, CDR2 SQIVND (reference sequence). Trimming removed 6 bases at V and 2 bases at J, with 17 bases between. The CDR3 extends over 15 amino acids. The CDR3 here is CASRAVGLTAYEQYF. The DNA of the CDR3 is TGTGCCAGTAGGGCGGTGGGACTGACAGCCTACGAGCAGTACTTC.

The chain employs TRBV11-3 and TRBJ2-1; TRBD1 aligns across 8 bases. The CDR3 extends over 15 amino acids. The ends lost 5 bases at V and 8 bases at J; junction bases unmatched: 11. CDR1 is SGHNT, CDR2 YENEEA, per germline. The CDR3 is CASSVRQGSFHEQFF. CDR3 bases: TGTGCCAGCAGCGTCCGACAGGGGAGTTTCCATGAGCAGTTCTTC.

This chain uses TRBV7-3 with TRBJ2-1, with TRBD2 identical over 10 bases. The V gene's germline CDR1 is SGHTA and CDR2 FQGTGA. J was trimmed by 4 bases and V by 5 bases; bases with no gene match: 5. CDR3 length: 15 amino acids. CDR3 region: CASSISGGIYNEQFF. The CDR3 bases are TGTGCCAGCAGCATTAGCGGGGGGATTTACAATGAGCAGTTCTTC.

The chain joins TRBV5-6 to TRBJ2-1, with 11 bases that match TRBD2. The CDR3 has 18 residues. The V gene end was trimmed by 1 base and the J gene end by 0 bases; junction bases not matched to a gene: 6. CDR1 is SGHDT, CDR2 YYEEEE, per germline. CDR3 in DNA: TGTGCCAGCAGCTTGCTAGCGGGGGGCACGTTCTCCTACAATGAGCAGTTCTTC. Translated: CASSLLAGGTFSYNEQFF.

The rearrangement joins TRBV11-3 to TRBJ2-7; possibly TRBD1 for D (5 bases). Looked up from germline, CDR1 is SGHNT and CDR2 is YENEEA. V was pared by 1 base and J by 4 bases, with 8 bases between. The CDR3 totals 13 residues. DNA for the CDR3: TGTGCCAGCAGCTTAGGTCGACAGTACGAGCAGTACTTC. Translating it yields CASSLGRQYEQYF.

The gene calls are TRBV7-7 and TRBJ2-3, with TRBD2 matching over 16 bases. Germline trimming cut 5 bases from V and 1 base from J; bases unmatched to any gene: 3. The CDR3 spans 17 residues. Germline V gene lookup returns CDR1 SSHAT and CDR2 FNYEAQ (reference sequence). CDR3 nucleotides: TGTGCCAGCAGCCCCGGGACTAGCGGGGGGGGCACAGATACGCAGTATTTT. As protein: CASSPGTSGGGTDTQYF.

The chain carries TRBV6-5 and TRBJ1-3; the D gene is possibly TRBD1 (5 bases). Germline assignment: CDR1 MNHEY and CDR2 SVGAGI. The V and J ends lost 6 bases and 0 bases respectively, with 12 bases between them. The CDR3 has 15 residues. CDR3 protein: CASSADRSSGNTIYF. The CDR3 DNA sequence: TGTGCCAGCAGCGCCGACAGAAGCTCTGGAAACACCATATATTTT.

The CDR3 coding sequence is TGTGCCAGTAGTATTCTGGGGCATGGCTACACCTTC. This sequence encodes CASSILGHGYTF. The chain uses TRBV19 and TRBJ1-2, with D maybe TRBD1 (5 bases). Trimming cost V 3 bases and J 6 bases, with 8 bases left between them. There are 12 residues in the CDR3. Germline lookup yields CDR1 LNHDA and CDR2 SQIVND (reference sequence).

The chain recombines TRBV7-6 with TRBJ1-1; the D is unclear. Germline CDR1 reads SGHVS; CDR2 reads FNYEAQ. Trimming left V 1 base short and J 0 bases short, with 9 bases between. The CDR3 is 15 amino acids. In nucleotides, the CDR3 is TGTGCCAGCAGCTTAGAAGCGGATCTGAACACTGAAGCTTTCTTT. It codes for CASSLEADLNTEAFF.

The V and J genes are TRBV13 and TRBJ2-7, with a possible D match to TRBD2 (5 bases). This CDR3 has 11 amino acids. Germline CDR1 is PRHDT and CDR2 is FYEKMQ (reference sequence). Trimming pared 3 bases from V and 7 bases from J, leaving 7 bases between. The CDR3 reads CASSLRGEQYF. CDR3 sequence (DNA): TGTGCCAGCAGCTTGAGAGGGGAGCAGTACTTC.

This chain connects TRBV7-2 to TRBJ2-7, with a possible D match to TRBD2 (7 bases). Between the trimmed V and J ends, which lost 0 bases and 5 bases, there was a span of 17 bases. Looked up from germline, CDR1 is SGHTA and CDR2 is FQGNSA. CDR3 length: 16 amino acids. DNA for the CDR3: TGTGCCAGCAGCTTAGCGTCGAGGGGGGGCATGCACGAGCAGTACTTC. As protein: CASSLASRGGMHEQYF.

The rearrangement uses TRBV7-2 and TRBJ2-5; 12 bases fit TRBD2. CDR1 SGHTA and CDR2 FQGNSA come from the germline V gene. V trimming: 6 bases; J trimming: 3 bases; junction bases outside the gene matches: 2. This CDR3 contains 14 residues. DNA of the CDR3: TGTGCCAGCAGTCTAGCGGGGGGGAAAGAGACCCAGTACTTC. Its translation is CASSLAGGKETQYF.

The V gene is TRBV5-1, the J gene TRBJ2-7, with D perhaps TRBD2 (5 bases). From germline, CDR1 is SGHRS and CDR2 YFSETQ. The length of the CDR3 is 16 residues. V lost 1 base to trimming and J lost 3 bases, with 17 bases between them. Here the CDR3 reads CASSLTTGVPGYEQYF. The CDR3 nucleotides are TGCGCCAGCAGCTTGACCACCGGGGTCCCTGGCTACGAGCAGTACTTC.

The rearrangement joins TRBV27 to TRBJ2-2; possibly TRBD1 for D (5 bases). There are 15 residues in the CDR3. CDR1 and CDR2 (germline): MNHEY, SMNVEV (reference sequence). V lost 6 bases, J lost 5 bases, and 16 bases lay in between. CDR3 loop: CASSSVQGETGELFF. DNA for the CDR3: TGTGCCAGCAGCTCGGTCCAGGGCGAGACCGGGGAGCTGTTTTTT.

The CDR3 region is CASSLKIGLAAGRQYF. In DNA form, the CDR3 reads TGTGCCAGCAGCTTAAAGATCGGACTAGCGGCGGGCAGGCAGTATTTT. This sequence joins TRBV7-2 and TRBJ2-3; 10 positions match TRBD2. Trimming removed 2 bases from V and 11 bases from J; junction bases left unmatched: 13. From germline, CDR1 is SGHTA and CDR2 FQGNSA. The CDR3 is made up of 16 amino acids.